These 31 T cell receptor beta chains share one sample of origin, sequenced in a study of radiotherapy plus CTLA-4 blockade in lung cancer. Generated by immunoSEQ multiplex PCR, the TCRdb table keeps only in-frame clones and is missing some. The sample contains approximately 94,000 clones, approximately 78% of which appear only once. The specimen was peripheral blood, collected from a patient treated with radiotherapy plus ipilimumab. All receptors derive from a human donor with non-small cell lung cancer that progressed on radiotherapy plus ipilimumab.

This chain connects TRBV30 to TRBJ2-7; D is possibly TRBD1 or TRBD2 (5 bases each). Trimming took off 5 bases at V and 3 bases at J, with 11 bases between the two ends. Germline CDR1 GTSNPN, CDR2 SVGIG (reference sequence). The CDR3 sequence is 12 residues long. DNA of the CDR3: TGTGCCTGGGGGACGGGCCTCTACGAGCAGTACTTC. This codes for CAWGTGLYEQYF.

The rearrangement uses TRBV28 and TRBJ2-2; 9 bases line up with TRBD2. The CDR3 length is 16 residues. J gave up 6 bases and V 3 bases, and 8 bases lay outside the gene matches. The germline CDR1 and CDR2 sequences are MDHEN and SYDVKM. The DNA of the CDR3 is TGTGCCAGCAGTTTTTGGGGCGGGAGGGCCCCCGGGGAGCTGTTTTTT. This translates into CASSFWGGRAPGELFF.

The genes are TRBV6-5 and TRBJ1-2, with D uncertain. V lost 2 bases and J 3 bases, leaving 7 bases between the germline ends. CDR3 size: 13 residues. Germline V gene sequence: CDR1 MNHEY, CDR2 SVGAGI. This CDR3 is CASSYGRDYGYTF. Here the CDR3 DNA reads TGTGCCAGCAGTTACGGGAGGGACTATGGCTACACCTTC.

The chain is built from TRBV28 and TRBJ2-7, with D perhaps TRBD2 (6 bases). This CDR3 contains 14 residues. The germline gives CDR1 MDHEN, CDR2 SYDVKM. The V end lost 4 bases, the J end lost 2 bases, and 12 bases lay between the germline ends. In DNA, the CDR3 is TGTGCCAGCAGTTCTACCGGGGGAACCTACGAGCAGTACGTC. Translated, it gives CASSSTGGTYEQYV.

CDR3 in amino acids: CASSSGQDTEAFF. In DNA, the CDR3 is TGTGCCAGCAGCTCGGGGCAAGACACTGAAGCTTTCTTT. The chain has TRBV7-6 and TRBJ1-1; weak D call: TRBD1 (5 bases). V lost 4 bases and J lost 3, with 9 bases in between. Germline V CDR1 and CDR2: SGHVS, FNYEAQ. The CDR3 is 13 residues long. The full variable domain, rest sourced from reference TRBV7-6 and TRBJ1-1, is GAGVSQSPRYKVTKRGQDVALRCDPISGHVSLYWYRQALGQGPEFLTYFNYEAQQDKSGLPNDRFSAERPEGSISTLTIQRTEQRDSAMYRCASSSGQDTEAFFGQGTRLTVV.

This sequence joins TRBV5-1 and TRBJ2-5; 12 nucleotides agree with TRBD2. V dropped 2 bases and J dropped 7; count of bases not matched to a gene: 6. Germline CDR1 SGHRS, CDR2 YFSETQ. This CDR3 is built from 15 residues. This chain's CDR3 is CASSLRLAGEGTQYF. The CDR3 nucleotides are TGCGCCAGCAGCTTACGACTAGCGGGAGAAGGGACCCAGTACTTC.

This chain links TRBV6-6 with TRBJ2-1; TRBD2 is a possible D gene (6 bases). Germline V gene lookup returns CDR1 MNHNY and CDR2 SVGAGI (reference sequence). The CDR3 length is 16 residues. V lost 0 bases and J 2 bases, leaving 11 bases between the germline ends. The CDR3 nucleotides are TGTGCCAGCAGTTACTCGGGCGGGGCGACCTACAATGAGCAGTTCTTC. Its translation is CASSYSGGATYNEQFF.

The V gene is TRBV29-1, the J gene TRBJ1-5, with D unclear. The CDR3 has 13 residues. V was trimmed by 5 bases and J by 3 bases, leaving 11 bases between them. Germline CDR1 SQVTM, CDR2 ANQGSEA. The CDR3 here is CSVSPGNNQPQHF. The CDR3 bases are TGCAGCGTTTCGCCGGGAAACAATCAGCCCCAGCATTTT.

The chain combines TRBV18 with TRBJ1-1; D is perhaps TRBD1 (6 bases). Trimming cost V 3 bases and J 7 bases, with 21 bases left between them. CDR3 length: 16 amino acids. Germline V CDR1 and CDR2: KGHSH, LQKENI. The DNA of the CDR3 is TGTGCCAGCTCACCGGGGGCGGGGGAGGCTGGAGGTGAAGCTTTCTTT. As protein: CASSPGAGEAGGEAFF.

This clone was seen more than once but under ten times. The rearrangement links TRBV14 to TRBJ1-2; D is perhaps TRBD1 (5 bases). This CDR3 contains 16 residues. V dropped 2 bases and J dropped 3 bases, with 16 bases sitting between them. Germline CDR1 reads SGHDN; CDR2 reads FVKESK. CDR3 sequence: CASSQTAWGSHYGYTF. The DNA for the CDR3 is TGTGCCAGCAGCCAAACGGCCTGGGGCAGTCACTATGGCTACACCTTC.

The chain joins TRBV5-1 to TRBJ2-5; TRBD2 is a possible D gene (5 bases). The end of the DNA aligns better with TRBJ2-7, so the J call may be wrong. Germline V CDR1 and CDR2: SGHRS, YFSETQ. This CDR3 is 14 amino acids long. The CDR3 nucleotides read TGCGCCAGCAGCCCCCCTGGGAGTCTCTACGAGCAGTACTTC. Amino acid sequence: CASSPPGSLYEQYF.

The chain carries TRBV6-5 and TRBJ2-1, with D tentatively TRBD1 or TRBD2 (5 bases each). The germline V gene encodes CDR1 MNHEY and CDR2 SVGAGI. Between the trimmed V and J ends, which lost 4 bases and 2 bases, there was a span of 12 bases. There are 15 residues in the CDR3. The CDR3 spells CASSSGVGPYNEQFF. Here the CDR3 DNA reads TGTGCCAGCAGTTCCGGGGTGGGGCCCTACAATGAGCAGTTCTTC.

The chain combines TRBV9 with TRBJ2-1; D unclear. V gave up 2 bases and J gave up 0 bases, with 12 bases separating them. The germline V gene encodes CDR1 SGDLS and CDR2 YYNGEE. The CDR3 is made up of 16 amino acids. The CDR3 DNA is TGTGCCAGCAGCGTTCGCGACGGCAGCTCCTACAATGAGCAGTTCTTC. Residues: CASSVRDGSSYNEQFF.

The V and J genes are TRBV7-9 and TRBJ2-3; D may be TRBD2 (6 bases). CDR3 size: 14 residues. Germline CDR1 is SEHNR and CDR2 is FQNEAQ (reference sequence). Trimming cost V 3 bases and J 4 bases, with 11 bases left between them. CDR3 nucleotides: TGTGCCAGCAGCTTTACGGGAGTGGCAGATACGCAGTATTTT. Its protein product is CASSFTGVADTQYF. The whole variable domain, filled in from reference TRBV7-9 and TRBJ2-3, reads DTGVSQNPRHKITKRGQNVTFRCDPISEHNRLYWYRQTLGQGPEFLTYFQNEAQLEKSRLLSDRFSAERPKGSFSTLEIQRTEQGDSAMYLCASSFTGVADTQYFGPGTRLTVL.

This sequence joins TRBV15 and TRBJ2-1; D is undetermined. The germline gives CDR1 LNHNV, CDR2 YYDKDF (reference sequence). Deletions cut 3 bases from V and 3 bases from J, with 12 bases between. The CDR3 is 15 residues long. The CDR3 nucleotides read TGTGCCACCAGCAGCCCGAATCTCATCTACAATGAGCAGTTCTTC. It translates to CATSSPNLIYNEQFF.

This CDR3 reads CASSYRGQETQYF. Written as DNA, the CDR3 is TGTGCCAGCAGTTACCGGGGACAAGAGACCCAGTACTTC. The chain has TRBV28 and TRBJ2-5, with D tentatively TRBD2 (5 bases). Trimming took 4 bases from V and 2 from J, leaving 8 bases between them. Germline V gives CDR1 MDHEN, CDR2 SYDVKM. The CDR3 loop spans 13 amino acids.

The rearrangement joins TRBV9 to TRBJ2-1; D gene uncertain. The ends were cut back, 2 bases at V and 7 bases at J, with 7 bases in the middle. The CDR3 contains 12 residues. Germline CDR1 reads SGDLS; CDR2 reads YYNGEE. For the CDR3, the DNA is TGTGCCAGCAGCGTCCCTAGTAATGAGCAGTTCTTC. This translates into CASSVPSNEQFF.

This chain uses TRBV11-2 with TRBJ2-7; 10 bases align to TRBD2. CDR1 SGHAT and CDR2 FQNNGV come from the germline V gene. This CDR3 has 14 amino acids. V trimming: 10 bases; J trimming: 2 bases; junction bases outside the gene matches: 8. The DNA of the CDR3 is TGTGCCACCAGACACCTAGCGGGAGCCTACGAGCAGTACTTC. Its translation is CATRHLAGAYEQYF.

The chain recombines TRBV5-1 with TRBJ2-5; 9 bases line up with TRBD1. Germline values: CDR1 SGHRS, CDR2 YFSETQ. Unmatched junction bases numbered 10, after V lost 7 bases and J lost 0 bases. CDR3 length: 16 residues. CDR3 amino acids: CASQTGGADDQETQYF. CDR3 DNA sequence: TGCGCCAGCCAAACAGGGGGCGCGGATGACCAAGAGACCCAGTACTTC. Combining the CDR3 with reference TRBV5-1 and TRBJ2-5 gives the whole variable domain KAGVTQTPRYLIKTRGQQVTLSCSPISGHRSVSWYQQTPGQGLQFLFEYFSETQRNKGNFPGRFSGRQFSNSRSEMNVSTLELGDSALYLCASQTGGADDQETQYFGPGTRLLVL.

The rearrangement links TRBV28 to TRBJ1-5; D not certain. Germline CDR1 MDHEN, CDR2 SYDVKM. The V gene lost 2 bases and the J gene lost 3 bases, with 8 bases spanning the gap. This CDR3 spans 14 amino acids. DNA for the CDR3: TGTGCCAGCAGTTTAGGAATGAACAATCAGCCCCAGCATTTT. Encoded protein: CASSLGMNNQPQHF.

The chain is built from TRBV7-3 and TRBJ2-1; possibly TRBD1 or TRBD2 for D (6 bases each). V lost 2 bases and J 5 bases, leaving 13 bases between the germline ends. The CDR3 is made up of 15 amino acids. Germline lookup yields CDR1 SGHTA and CDR2 FQGTGA. For the CDR3, the DNA is TGTGCCAGCAGCTTAGCCCGGGGGCCCCACAATGAGCAGTTCTTC. Encoded protein: CASSLARGPHNEQFF. Full variable domain (outside the CDR3, taken from reference TRBV7-3 and TRBJ2-1): GAGVSQTPSNKVTEKGKYVELRCDPISGHTALYWYRQSLGQGPEFLIYFQGTGAADDSGLPNDRFFAVRPEGSVSTLKIQRTERGDSAVYLCASSLARGPHNEQFFGPGTRLTVL.

V is TRBV6-6 and J is TRBJ2-2; TRBD1 matches 8 bases. From germline, CDR1 is MNHNY and CDR2 SVGAGI (reference sequence). The CDR3 is 15 residues long. Germline trimming cut 6 bases from V and 6 bases from J; bases unmatched to any gene: 9. DNA for the CDR3: TGTGCCAGCAGCCCCCGAGACAGGGGACCCGGGGAGCTGTTTTTT. This gives the protein CASSPRDRGPGELFF.

The chain couples TRBV27 to TRBJ1-2; weak D call: TRBD1 (5 bases). V lost 0 bases and J lost 4, with 12 bases in between. Germline V gives CDR1 MNHEY, CDR2 SMNVEV (reference sequence). The CDR3 has 15 amino acids. The CDR3 loop is CASSLSSGAVYGYTF. CDR3 nucleotides: TGTGCCAGCAGTTTATCATCCGGGGCGGTCTATGGCTACACCTTC.

The CDR3 DNA reads TGTGCCAGCAGCGTAGGGACGGCACAAGAGACCCAGTACTTC. Translating gives CASSVGTAQETQYF. The chain has TRBV9 and TRBJ2-5; D is uncertain. The CDR3 runs 14 residues. The V end was cut by 0 bases, the J end by 2 bases, with 8 bases between. Germline V lookup: CDR1 SGDLS, CDR2 YYNGEE.

This chain uses TRBV25-1 with TRBJ1-3, with D possibly TRBD1 on 6 matching bases. Germline CDR1 MGHDK, CDR2 SYGVNS. The CDR3 contains 17 residues. Deletions cut 1 base from V and 1 base from J, with 14 bases between. The CDR3: CASSEWGRGPSGNTIYF. The CDR3 bases are TGTGCCAGCAGTGAATGGGGCAGGGGACCGTCTGGAAACACCATATATTTT. The variable domain in full, completed from reference TRBV25-1 and TRBJ1-3, reads EADIYQTPRYLVIGTGKKITLECSQTMGHDKMYWYQQDPGMELHLIHYSYGVNSTEKGDLSSESTVSRIRTEHFPLTLESARPSHTSQYLCASSEWGRGPSGNTIYFGEGSWLTVV.

V and J are TRBV7-2 and TRBJ2-7; 9 bases are shared with TRBD1. The CDR3 runs to 14 residues. The V gene end was trimmed by 5 bases and the J gene end by 3 bases; junction bases not matched to a gene: 5. CDR1 and CDR2 (germline): SGHTA, FQGNSA. This CDR3 is CASSKDRGNYEQYF. CDR3 nucleotides: TGTGCCAGCAGCAAGGACAGGGGAAACTACGAGCAGTACTTC.

This clone appeared once. This chain joins TRBV6-1 and TRBJ2-7; D not certain. The CDR3 covers 14 residues. Germline V gene lookup returns CDR1 MNHNS and CDR2 SASEGT. Trimming pared 4 bases from V and 3 bases from J, leaving 13 bases between. The CDR3 protein is CASSASRADYEQYV. The DNA of the CDR3 is TGTGCCAGCAGTGCGAGCCGGGCTGACTACGAGCAGTACGTC.

The chain joins TRBV27 to TRBJ1-1; 7 bases agree with TRBD1. The J segment lost 1 base and the V segment lost 3 bases, leaving 8 bases of the junction unmatched. Germline values: CDR1 MNHEY, CDR2 SMNVEV (reference sequence). This CDR3 is built from 16 residues. CDR3: CASSLVTGRRNTEAFF. For the CDR3, the DNA is TGTGCCAGCAGTTTGGTGACAGGGAGGCGGAACACTGAAGCTTTCTTT.

CDR3 coding DNA: TGTGCCAGCAGCGTAGAAACGAGGGGAGGGCCATTTCAACATACGCAGTATTTT. It encodes CASSVETRGGPFQHTQYF. V gene TRBV9 combines with J gene TRBJ2-3; 7 bases line up with TRBD2. Germline V CDR1 and CDR2: SGDLS, YYNGEE. This CDR3 spans 18 amino acids. Trimming took 0 bases from V and 7 from J; bases not matched to a gene: 17.

This chain connects TRBV10-1 to TRBJ2-2, with 11 positions matching TRBD2. The CDR3 covers 17 residues. Germline CDR1 reads WNHNN; CDR2 reads SYGVQD (reference sequence). The V and J ends lost 5 bases and 6 bases, in that order; junction bases with no gene match: 11. The CDR3 sequence is CASSSPPGTSGSGELFF. The CDR3 coding sequence is TGCGCCAGCAGTTCCCCTCCCGGGACTAGCGGATCCGGGGAGCTGTTTTTT.

Points on this clone: The junction departs from the called germline gene at one end, perhaps through a read error. This rearrangement joins TRBV7-7 to TRBJ2-7; 10 positions match TRBD2. The germline gives CDR1 SSHAT, CDR2 FNYEAQ (reference sequence). This CDR3 has 14 residues. The CDR3 loop reads CASSPGTSVYEQYF. CDR3 coding DNA: TGTGCTAGCAGCCCCGGGACTAGCGTCTACGAGCAGTACTTC. Looking up the rest from reference TRBV7-7 and TRBJ2-7 gives the full variable domain: GAGVSQSPRYKVTKRGQDVTLRCDPISSHATLYWYQQALGQGPEFLTYFNYEAQPDKSGLPSDRFSAERPEGSISTLTIQRTEQRDSAMYRCASSPGTSVYEQYFGPGTRLTVT.